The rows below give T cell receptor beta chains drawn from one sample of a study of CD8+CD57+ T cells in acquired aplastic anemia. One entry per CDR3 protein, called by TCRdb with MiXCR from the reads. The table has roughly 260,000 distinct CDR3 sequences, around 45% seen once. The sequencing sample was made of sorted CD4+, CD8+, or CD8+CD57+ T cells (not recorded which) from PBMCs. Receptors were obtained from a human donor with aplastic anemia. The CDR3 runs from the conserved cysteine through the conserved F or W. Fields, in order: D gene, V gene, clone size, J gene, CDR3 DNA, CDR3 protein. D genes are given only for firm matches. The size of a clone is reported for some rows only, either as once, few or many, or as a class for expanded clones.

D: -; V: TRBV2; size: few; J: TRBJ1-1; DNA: TGTGCCAGCAGTGTCTGGGGGGAAGCTTTCTTT; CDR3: CASSVWGEAFF
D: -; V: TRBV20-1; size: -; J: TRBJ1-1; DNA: TGCAGTGCTGGGTTTGGCGGCACGAACACTGAAGCTTTCTTT; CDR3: CSAGFGGTNTEAFF
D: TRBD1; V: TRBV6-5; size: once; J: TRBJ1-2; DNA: TGTGCCAGCAGTTACGGCAGGGGGCCCAACTATGGCTACACCTTC; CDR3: CASSYGRGPNYGYTF
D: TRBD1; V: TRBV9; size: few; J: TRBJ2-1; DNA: TGTGCCAGCAGCGGGACAGGGACGAATGAGCAGTTCTTC; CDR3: CASSGTGTNEQFF
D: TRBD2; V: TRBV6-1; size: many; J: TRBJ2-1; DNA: TGTGCCAGCATTAGGCTAGCGGACAATGAGCAGTTCTTC; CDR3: CASIRLADNEQFF
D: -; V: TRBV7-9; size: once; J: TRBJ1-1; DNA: TGTGCCAGCAGCAATCAGGCGAACACTGAAGCTTTCTTT; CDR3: CASSNQANTEAFF
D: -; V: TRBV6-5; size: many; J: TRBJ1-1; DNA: TGTGCCAGCAGTAACCAGGGACATGAAGCTTTCTTT; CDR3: CASSNQGHEAFF
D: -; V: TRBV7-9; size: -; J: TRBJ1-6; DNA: TGTGCCAGCAGCTTTTCGGACACCGGGACAATAACGTCACCCCTCCACTTT; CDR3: CASSFSDTGTITSPLHF
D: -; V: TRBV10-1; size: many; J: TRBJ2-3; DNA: TGCGCCAGCAGTGAGTCTTTGGGGTCTAGCACAGATACGCAGTATTTT; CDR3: CASSESLGSSTDTQYF
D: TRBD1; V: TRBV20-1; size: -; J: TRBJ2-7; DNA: TGCAGTGCTAGAGATGGACAGGGGGCCACCTACGAGCAGTACTTC; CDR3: CSARDGQGATYEQYF
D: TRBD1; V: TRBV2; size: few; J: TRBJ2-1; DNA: TGTGCCAGCAGTGCGTACGGGACAGGGCTGAATGAGCAGTTCTTC; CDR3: CASSAYGTGLNEQFF
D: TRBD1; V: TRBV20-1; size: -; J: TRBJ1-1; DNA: TGCAGTGCTACCCAGGACAGGGCGAACACTGAAGCTTTCTTT; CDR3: CSATQDRANTEAFF
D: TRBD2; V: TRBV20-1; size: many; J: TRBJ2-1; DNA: TGCAGTGCTAGAGATGGGGCGGGGGAGTACAATGAGCAGTTCTTC; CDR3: CSARDGAGEYNEQFF
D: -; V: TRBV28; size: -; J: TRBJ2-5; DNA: TGTGCCAGCTTATCCTCCCCGGTCCCGAGCCCCCACCAAGAGACCCAGTACTTC; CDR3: CASLSSPVPSPHQETQYF
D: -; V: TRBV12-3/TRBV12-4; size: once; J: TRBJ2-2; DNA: TGTGCCAGCAGTTTAAATAGCAATACCGGGGAGCTGTTTTTT; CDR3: CASSLNSNTGELFF
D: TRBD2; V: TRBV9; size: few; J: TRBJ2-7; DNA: TGTGCCAGCAGCTCTGGACTAGCGTATAGCTCCTACGAGCAGTACTTC; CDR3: CASSSGLAYSSYEQYF